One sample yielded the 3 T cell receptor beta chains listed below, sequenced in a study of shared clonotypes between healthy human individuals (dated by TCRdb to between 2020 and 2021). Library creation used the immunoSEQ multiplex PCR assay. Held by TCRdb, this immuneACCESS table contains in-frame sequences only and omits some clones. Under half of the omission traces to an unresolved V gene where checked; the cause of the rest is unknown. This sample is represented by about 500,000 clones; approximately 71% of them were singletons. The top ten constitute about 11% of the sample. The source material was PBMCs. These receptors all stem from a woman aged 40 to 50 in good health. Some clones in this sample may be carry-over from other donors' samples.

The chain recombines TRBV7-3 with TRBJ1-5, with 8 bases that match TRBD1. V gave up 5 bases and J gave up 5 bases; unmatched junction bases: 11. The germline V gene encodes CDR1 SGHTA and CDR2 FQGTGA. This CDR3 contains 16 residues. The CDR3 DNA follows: TGTGCCAGCAGCCCCTCTCGGGACAGGTTAGATCAGCCCCAGCATTTT. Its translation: CASSPSRDRLDQPQHF.

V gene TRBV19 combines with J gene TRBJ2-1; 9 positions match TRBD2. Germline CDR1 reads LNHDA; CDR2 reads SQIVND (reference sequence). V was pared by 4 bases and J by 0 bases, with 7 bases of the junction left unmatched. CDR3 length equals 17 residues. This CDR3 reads CASSTEVGLASYNEQFF. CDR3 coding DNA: TGTGCCAGTAGTACAGAAGTGGGACTAGCCTCCTACAATGAGCAGTTCTTC.

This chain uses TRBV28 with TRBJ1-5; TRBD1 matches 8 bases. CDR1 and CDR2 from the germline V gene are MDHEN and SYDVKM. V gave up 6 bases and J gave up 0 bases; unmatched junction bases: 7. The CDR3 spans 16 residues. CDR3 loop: CASRMTGEYSNQPQHF. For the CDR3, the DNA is TGTGCCAGCAGAATGACAGGGGAATATAGCAATCAGCCCCAGCATTTT.